The source of this T cell receptor (beta chain) is a study of T-cell memory formation after mild COVID-19. Study-level results: There were some responding clones in pre-infection memory, which suggested that cross-reactive memory had joined.

As for this clonotype: Its antigen is currently unknown.

Germline CDR1 and CDR2: KGHDR and SFDVKD. The CDR3 sequence is 16 residues long. The J segment lost 7 bases and the V segment lost 3 bases, leaving 11 bases of the junction unmatched. UMIs and sample barcodes were carried by the TCR alpha and TCR beta cDNA libraries that 5'RACE produced using constant-segment primers. One entry per CDR3 protein results from TCRdb running MiXCR on the 5' RACE reads. Of about 470,000 distinct CDR3 sequences in the sample, about 23% were seen once. V and J are TRBV24-1 and TRBJ1-5; 7 bases match TRBD1. Sequencing input: PBMCs or a T cell subset sorted from them (not recorded which). This receptor was taken from an adult woman who had mild COVID-19 (a few samples of this study predate the infection). Cell type and time point are not known. This chain's CDR3 is CATSDDRDQSGQPQHF. CDR3 DNA: TGTGCCACCAGTGATGACAGGGATCAATCGGGACAGCCCCAGCATTTT.